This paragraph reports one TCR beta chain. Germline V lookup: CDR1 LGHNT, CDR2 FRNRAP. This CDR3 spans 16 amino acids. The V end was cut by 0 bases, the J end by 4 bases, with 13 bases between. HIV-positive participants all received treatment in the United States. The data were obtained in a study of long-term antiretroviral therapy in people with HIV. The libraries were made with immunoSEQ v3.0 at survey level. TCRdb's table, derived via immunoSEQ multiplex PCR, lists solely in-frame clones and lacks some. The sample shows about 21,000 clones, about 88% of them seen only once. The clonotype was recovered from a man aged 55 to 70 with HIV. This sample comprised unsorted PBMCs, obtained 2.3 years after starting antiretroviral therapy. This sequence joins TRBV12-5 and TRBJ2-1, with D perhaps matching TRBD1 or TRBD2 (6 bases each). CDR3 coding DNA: TGTGCTAGTGGTTTGGTAGTGGGGGGCGGGTACAATGAGCAGTTCTTC. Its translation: CASGLVVGGGYNEQFF.